Below are 17 T cell receptor beta chains sequenced from a single sample in a study of blood T cell repertoires in COVID-19. Clones were read by immunoSEQ multiplex PCR, and TCRdb kept only the in-frame ones, dropping some. This sample yields about 180,000 clones, of which over 75% are seen a single time; 26% belongs to the top ten. Sequenced sample: peripheral blood. Receptors originate from a woman in her 70s with acute or convalescent COVID-19.

The chain links TRBV19 to TRBJ1-4; no clear D gene. Germline CDR1 and CDR2: LNHDA and SQIVND (reference sequence). V was trimmed by 0 bases and J by 0 bases, leaving 8 bases between them. The CDR3 length is 16 residues. The CDR3, as DNA: TGTGCCAGTAGTATAGATCTTAGCGCAACTAATGAAAAACTGTTTTTT. Translation: CASSIDLSATNEKLFF.

The chain carries TRBV24-1 and TRBJ2-7; D possibly corresponds to TRBD2 (6 bases). This CDR3 region has 14 residues. Trimming took off 6 bases at V and 3 bases at J, with 14 bases between the two ends. Germline CDR1 reads KGHDR; CDR2 reads SFDVKD. The CDR3 DNA is TGTGCCACCAGTCCGGGGGAGGCAATCTACGAGCAGTACTTC. Protein sequence: CATSPGEAIYEQYF.

This clone was counted only a few times. The sample holds other DNA sequences that translate to the same CDR3. The V and J genes are TRBV19 and TRBJ2-3, with 7 bases lining up with TRBD2. V was clipped by 5 bases and J by 4 bases; unmatched bases: 6. The CDR3 length is 14 residues. Germline V lookup: CDR1 LNHDA, CDR2 SQIVND (reference sequence). Here the CDR3 reads CASSHSGSADTQYF. CDR3 in DNA: TGTGCCAGTAGTCATAGCGGGTCCGCAGATACGCAGTATTTT. Full variable domain (missing parts from reference TRBV19 and TRBJ2-3): DGGITQSPKYLFRKEGQNVTLSCEQNLNHDAMYWYRQDPGQGLRLIYYSQIVNDFQKGDIAEGYSVSREKKESFPLTVTSAQKNPTAFYLCASSHSGSADTQYFGPGTRLTVL.

The chain combines TRBV2 with TRBJ2-1; D is ambiguous. The ends were cut back, 9 bases at V and 0 bases at J, with 12 bases in the middle. Germline CDR1 reads SNHLY; CDR2 reads FYNNEI. The CDR3 length is 14 residues. The CDR3 region has the DNA TGTGCCAGTTCCGTGTCAGGCTCCTACAATGAGCAGTTCTTC. This gives the protein CASSVSGSYNEQFF.

This clone was found once. The V and J genes are TRBV13 and TRBJ2-6, with a weak D call TRBD2 (6 bases). V was trimmed by 3 bases and J by 0 bases, leaving 12 bases between them. CDR1 and CDR2 (germline): PRHDT, FYEKMQ (reference sequence). The CDR3 totals 17 residues. The chain's CDR3 is CASSFAGRSSGANVLTF. The CDR3 nucleotides are TGTGCCAGCAGCTTCGCGGGACGGAGCTCTGGGGCCAACGTCCTGACTTTC.

This clone was observed a few times. The V gene is TRBV2, the J gene TRBJ2-1; TRBD2 might be the D (5 bases). Trimming removed 2 bases at V and 7 bases at J, with 6 bases between. The CDR3 is 12 residues long. CDR1 and CDR2 from the germline V gene are SNHLY and FYNNEI. CDR3 sequence reads: CASSETRNEQFF. Written as DNA, the CDR3 is TGTGCCAGCAGTGAAACTAGGAATGAGCAGTTCTTC.

The genes are TRBV27 and TRBJ2-1; 13 nucleotides line up with TRBD2. The junction had 9 bases not matched to a gene; V was cut back by 3 bases and J by 10 bases. Germline CDR1 and CDR2: MNHEY and SMNVEV (reference sequence). This CDR3 contains 16 residues. As DNA, the CDR3 is TGTGCCAGCAGTTTCGGGAGGACTAGCGGGAGTGGCGAGCAGTTCTTC. This gives the protein CASSFGRTSGSGEQFF.

The chain recombines TRBV10-3 with TRBJ2-3, with 7 bases matching TRBD1. The CDR3 runs 21 residues. Looked up from germline, CDR1 is ENHRY and CDR2 is SYGVKD. V shed 5 bases and J 1 base; nucleotides not matched to a gene: 24. This chain's CDR3 is CAISCVNAPTNRDSGTDTQYF. In nucleotides, the CDR3 is TGTGCCATCAGTTGTGTGAATGCCCCTACCAATCGGGACAGCGGCACAGATACGCAGTATTTT.

The chain employs TRBV11-3 and TRBJ2-1; TRBD2 is a possible D gene (6 bases). CDR3 length: 14 residues. The V end lost 1 base, the J end lost 10 bases, and 14 bases lay between the germline ends. Germline values: CDR1 SGHNT, CDR2 YENEEA. The CDR3 region has the DNA TGTGCCAGCAGCTTAGCGGGAGCATCGGTCGAGCAGTTCTTC. Its protein is CASSLAGASVEQFF. Full variable domain (missing parts from reference TRBV11-3 and TRBJ2-1): EAGVVQSPRYKIIEKKQPVAFWCNPISGHNTLYWYLQNLGQGPELLIRYENEEAVDDSQLPKDRFSAERLKGVDSTLKIQPAELGDSAVYLCASSLAGASVEQFFGPGTRLTVL.

Here the CDR3 DNA reads TGTGCCTGGAGTCCGTCAGGGGGGCCCGGGGAGCTGTTTTTT. Translated: CAWSPSGGPGELFF. V and J are TRBV30 and TRBJ2-2, with D perhaps matching TRBD1 (7 bases). Deletions cut 2 bases from V and 6 bases from J, with 13 bases between. This CDR3 contains 14 residues. Germline V gives CDR1 GTSNPN, CDR2 SVGIG (reference sequence).

The CDR3: CASSLELAGGSEQFF. In DNA form, the CDR3 reads TGCGCCAGCAGCTTGGAACTAGCGGGAGGGTCGGAGCAGTTCTTC. V gene TRBV5-1 combines with J gene TRBJ2-1; TRBD2 matches 13 bases. The J segment lost 10 bases and the V segment lost 0 bases, leaving 4 bases of the junction unmatched. Germline CDR1 is SGHRS and CDR2 is YFSETQ. The CDR3 is 15 residues long.

The chain joins TRBV19 to TRBJ1-6; 9 bases fit TRBD1. The germline CDR1 and CDR2 sequences are LNHDA and SQIVND (reference sequence). The junction had 2 bases not matched to a gene; V was cut back by 7 bases and J by 4 bases. The CDR3 loop spans 14 amino acids. CDR3 coding DNA: TGTGCCAGTACACAGGGGGCTTATAATTCACCCCTCCACTTT. This sequence encodes CASTQGAYNSPLHF.

This clone was detected only a few times. The genes are TRBV5-1 and TRBJ2-5; a possible D gene is TRBD1 (5 bases). Trimming pared 2 bases from V and 2 bases from J, leaving 10 bases between. This CDR3 has 14 residues. Germline CDR1 reads SGHRS; CDR2 reads YFSETQ. The CDR3 region has the DNA TGCGCCAGCAGCTTTACGACAGCACAAGAGACCCAGTACTTC. Amino acid sequence: CASSFTTAQETQYF.

The chain is built from TRBV7-8 and TRBJ2-1; the match to TRBD2 covers 12 bases. The CDR3 contains 16 residues. Germline loops: CDR1 SGHVS, CDR2 FQNEAQ. The trim removed 4 bases at V and 6 bases at J, leaving 7 bases unmatched. CDR3: CASSSRTSGMTNEQFF. CDR3 bases: TGTGCCAGCAGCTCTCGGACTAGCGGGATGACCAATGAGCAGTTCTTC.

J is TRBJ1-2 and V is TRBV10-1; D call uncertain. The CDR3 covers 13 residues. Germline V lookup: CDR1 WNHNN, CDR2 SYGVQD (reference sequence). Trimming took 3 bases from V and 4 from J, leaving 9 bases between them. The CDR3 DNA reads as TGCGCCAGCAGTGACAGGTCATCCTATGGCTACACCTTC. It is translated as CASSDRSSYGYTF.

This chain links TRBV6-5 with TRBJ1-1; D perhaps matches TRBD1 (6 bases). Trimming took off 7 bases at V and 0 bases at J, with 12 bases between the two ends. Germline CDR1 and CDR2: MNHEY and SVGAGI. There are 14 residues in the CDR3. In nucleotides, the CDR3 is TGTGCCAGCACCGAGGGACAAGTGAACACTGAAGCTTTCTTT. Its translation: CASTEGQVNTEAFF.

This clone has a handful of counts. The chain uses TRBV6-5 and TRBJ1-6; the D is unclear. In germline, CDR1 is MNHEY, CDR2 SVGAGI. V dropped 4 bases and J dropped 7 bases, with 14 bases sitting between them. The CDR3 covers 15 residues. CDR3 DNA sequence: TGTGCCAGCAGTTCGACAACTCCCCAAAATTCACCCCTCCACTTT. This encodes CASSSTTPQNSPLHF.